The rows below give T cell receptor beta chains drawn from one sample of a study of blood T cell repertoires in COVID-19. Generated by immunoSEQ multiplex PCR, the TCRdb table keeps only in-frame clones and is missing some. The sample records 150,000 or so clones, roughly 80% being singletons. Sequencing was carried out using PBMCs or T cells enriched from blood (not recorded which). These receptors all come from a man in his fifties who had recovered from COVID-19. The CDR3 runs from the conserved cysteine through the conserved F or W. The D gene is left open where the match is weak. Only part of the rows carry a size: once, few, many, or a class if the clone is expanded.

CDR3 DNA	CDR3 protein	D gene	clone size	V gene	J gene
TGTGCCAGCAGCCTGACCCAGGACAGGGCCTATAATTCACCCCTCCACTTT	CASSLTQDRAYNSPLHF	TRBD1	NA	TRBV7-2	TRBJ1-6
TGTGCCAGCTCACCAGGACAGACAGGGGAGACCCAGTACTTC	CASSPGQTGETQYF	TRBD1	NA	TRBV18	TRBJ2-5
TGTGCCAGCAGTACCACAGGGGTAGCCGAGCAGTACTTC	CASSTTGVAEQYF	TRBD1	NA	TRBV27	TRBJ2-7
TGTGCCAGCAGCTTATCTAGCGCTAGCACAGATACGCAGTATTTT	CASSLSSASTDTQYF	NA	once	TRBV7-2	TRBJ2-3
TGTGCCAGCAGTAAGGGGGACAGGGGATTTCGGACTGAAGCTTTCTTT	CASSKGDRGFRTEAFF	TRBD1	NA	TRBV2	TRBJ1-1
TGTGCCACCAGCATGGGACAGCAAGAGAAGGCCCAGTACTTC	CATSMGQQEKAQYF	TRBD1	once	TRBV15	TRBJ2-5
TGTGCCAGCAGCCAAGATCACAGTAGCTCCTATAATTCACCCCTCCACTTT	CASSQDHSSSYNSPLHF	NA	once	TRBV4-2	TRBJ1-6
TGTGCCAGCTCACCCCGGGACAGGGTGAACGGAAACACCATATATTTT	CASSPRDRVNGNTIYF	TRBD1	NA	TRBV18	TRBJ1-3
TGTGCCAGCAGTACCCAGGGAGACAGGGATGAAAAACTGTTTTTT	CASSTQGDRDEKLFF	TRBD1	NA	TRBV6-5	TRBJ1-4
TGCGCCAGCAGCCAAGATTCGACTAGCTGGGGAGAGACCCAGTACTTC	CASSQDSTSWGETQYF	TRBD2	NA	TRBV4-3	TRBJ2-5
TGCGCCAGCAGTTCCGGGACTAGCACAGATACGCAGTATTTT	CASSSGTSTDTQYF	NA	NA	TRBV5-1	TRBJ2-3
TGTGCCAGCAGCGGCGGGACAGGGAGGGCTGAAGCTTTCTTT	CASSGGTGRAEAFF	TRBD1	NA	TRBV2	TRBJ1-1
TGTGCCAGCAGCCAAGATGCGGGACAGGGATTCGGCTACACCTTC	CASSQDAGQGFGYTF	TRBD1	NA	TRBV3-1/TRBV3-2	TRBJ1-2
TGTGCCAGCAGCTCCGGGGCGAACACCGGGGAGCTGTTTTTT	CASSSGANTGELFF	NA	NA	TRBV11-1	TRBJ2-2
TGTGCCAGCAGCTTAGGGACAGGACTAAATGAAAAACTGTTTTTT	CASSLGTGLNEKLFF	TRBD1	NA	TRBV7-2	TRBJ1-4
TGTGCCAGCAGCTTAGTTTTAGGAGACTTTAACTATGGCTACACCTTC	CASSLVLGDFNYGYTF	NA	many	TRBV7-9	TRBJ1-2
TGTGCCACCAACCGGGGGGGCGGCGACAATGAGCAGTTCTTC	CATNRGGGDNEQFF	TRBD2	once	TRBV5-5	TRBJ2-1
TGCGCCAGCAGCTTCCGACAGGCCAATTCACCCCTCCACTTT	CASSFRQANSPLHF	NA	NA	TRBV5-1	TRBJ1-6
TGTGCCAGCAGCTTGGGACAGTCCTCTAACACCGGGGAGCTGTTTTTT	CASSLGQSSNTGELFF	TRBD1	NA	TRBV11-1	TRBJ2-2
TGCGCCAGCAGCGAGCAACTAGCGGCTAGCACAGATACGCAGTATTTT	CASSEQLAASTDTQYF	TRBD2	NA	TRBV5-1	TRBJ2-3
TGTGCCAGCAGCCAACTAGAGACGAACATTCAGTACTTC	CASSQLETNIQYF	NA	NA	TRBV3-1/TRBV3-2	TRBJ2-4
TGTGCCAGTAGATATAGCAATCAGCCCCAGCATTTT	CASRYSNQPQHF	NA	NA	TRBV19	TRBJ1-5
TGTGCCAGAAGCCCACAAGGGGTTCTGAGAGAGACCCAGTACTTC	CARSPQGVLRETQYF	NA	NA	TRBV7-5	TRBJ2-5
TGTGCCAGCAGCGGCGGGGTACTGGGGCTCAATCAGCCCCAGCATTTT	CASSGGVLGLNQPQHF	NA	NA	TRBV5-8	TRBJ1-5
TGTGCCAGCAGCAGAGACTGGGGCGCGACCCATGGCTACACCTTC	CASSRDWGATHGYTF	NA	few	TRBV7-2	TRBJ1-2